Listed here is a single T cell receptor (beta chain). The sample belongs to a study of HIV-infected children after antiretroviral therapy interruption. Indicated treatment: PENTA 11 planned treatment interruption arm or continuous ART arm. RNA-based 3' RACE libraries used unique molecular identifiers. TCRdb processed the 3' RACE reads anew with MiXCR; each CDR3 protein has one entry. This table holds approximately 96,000 distinct CDR3 sequences, 6.9% found once. Between the trimmed V and J ends, which lost 3 bases and 1 base, there was a span of 7 bases. The CDR3 has 14 residues. CDR1 SGHRS and CDR2 YFSETQ come from the germline V gene.

The J gene is TRBJ2-2, the V gene TRBV5-1; TRBD1 might be the D (6 bases). The sequence derives from a pool of human donors with HIV. Sequences were derived from CD45RA+ CD4+ T cells from PBMCs, pooled from several time points, sampled from a donor given antiretroviral therapy, either interrupted or continuous. Described subset: naive CD4+ CD45RA+ CD45RO- T cells. The CDR3 coding sequence is TGCGCCAGCAGCTGGGGACAGAACACCGGGGAGCTGTTTTTT. It is translated as CASSWGQNTGELFF.